These 24 T cell receptor beta chains were sequenced from one sample in a study of blood T cell repertoires in COVID-19. Clones were sequenced by immunoSEQ multiplex PCR, and TCRdb holds only the in-frame ones, with some missing. Seen here are under 250,000 clones, roughly 85% observed once, and the top ten hold about 9.1%. Material: PBMCs or T cells enriched from blood (not recorded which). The receptors come from a woman aged 45-59 years with acute COVID-19.

The rearrangement uses TRBV9 and TRBJ1-4; D is unclear. V shed 2 bases and J shed 6 bases, with 11 bases lying between them. The germline gives CDR1 SGDLS, CDR2 YYNGEE. The CDR3 covers 14 residues. For the CDR3, the DNA is TGTGCCAGCAGCGTTGGATATGGAGATGAAAAACTGTTTTTT. Translation gives CASSVGYGDEKLFF.

The chain couples TRBV7-9 to TRBJ1-6; 7 nucleotides line up with TRBD1. The junction had 3 bases not matched to a gene; V was cut back by 3 bases and J by 13 bases. This CDR3 comprises 12 residues. CDR1 is SEHNR, CDR2 FQNEAQ, per germline (reference sequence). CDR3 residues: CASSLTGPPLHF. CDR3 DNA sequence: TGTGCCAGCAGCTTGACAGGGCCCCCCCTCCACTTT.

V gene TRBV12-5 combines with J gene TRBJ1-1; 9 bases map to TRBD1. V gave up 5 bases and J gave up 1 base; unmatched junction bases: 5. This CDR3 has 15 residues. CDR1 is LGHNT, CDR2 FRNRAP, per germline. The CDR3 sequence: CASGTQGAGNTEAFF. Here the CDR3 DNA reads TGTGCTAGTGGTACACAGGGGGCAGGGAACACTGAAGCTTTCTTT.

The CDR3 loop reads CASSVVSGGGETQYF. DNA of the CDR3: TGTGCCAGCAGCGTAGTTAGCGGGGGAGGGGAGACCCAGTACTTC. The rearrangement joins TRBV9 to TRBJ2-5; 9 nucleotides match TRBD2. V was pared by 0 bases and J by 5 bases, with 5 bases of the junction left unmatched. The CDR3 extends over 15 amino acids. Germline-derived CDR1 and CDR2 are SGDLS and YYNGEE.

The genes are TRBV5-1 and TRBJ2-3, with TRBD1 identical over 9 bases. The CDR3 covers 15 residues. The J segment lost 4 bases and the V segment lost 4 bases, leaving 7 bases of the junction unmatched. The germline V gene encodes CDR1 SGHRS and CDR2 YFSETQ. CDR3 residues: CASSAWGQGPDTQYF. The CDR3 bases are TGCGCCAGCAGCGCGTGGGGACAGGGTCCAGATACGCAGTATTTT.

J is TRBJ1-4 and V is TRBV3-1 (or the pseudogene TRBV3-2); TRBD1 is a possible D gene (5 bases). CDR1 and CDR2 (germline): LGHDT, YNNKEL (reference sequence). The CDR3 spans 15 residues. Trimming pared 4 bases from V and 6 bases from J, leaving 15 bases between. CDR3 bases: TGTGCCAGCAGCCTACTTGGTAGGGGATATGAAAAACTGTTTTTT. Translated, it gives CASSLLGRGYEKLFF.

The V and J genes are TRBV9 and TRBJ2-1; no definite D call. V was shortened by 2 bases and J by 1 base, with 13 bases between the two germline ends. Germline lookup yields CDR1 SGDLS and CDR2 YYNGEE. The CDR3 has 16 residues. CDR3 loop: CASSVSPLQSYNEQFF. CDR3 bases: TGTGCCAGCAGCGTTAGCCCCTTACAATCCTACAATGAGCAGTTCTTC. Together with reference TRBV9 and TRBJ2-1, the CDR3 gives the full variable domain: DSGVTQTPKHLITATGQRVTLRCSPRSGDLSVYWYQQSLDQGLQFLIQYYNGEERAKGNILERFSAQQFPDLHSELNLSSLELGDSALYFCASSVSPLQSYNEQFFGPGTRLTVL.

This clone was detected once. The same CDR3 can be traced to other DNA sequences in this sample. This rearrangement joins TRBV9 to TRBJ1-2; D unclear. The V end lost 5 bases, the J end lost 8 bases, and 10 bases lay between the germline ends. CDR3 length equals 11 residues. CDR1 and CDR2 (germline): SGDLS, YYNGEE. CDR3 in amino acids: CASRGLYGYTF. DNA for the CDR3: TGTGCCAGCAGAGGACTCTACGGCTACACCTTC.

This clone was detected a few times. V is TRBV4-3 and J is TRBJ2-1, with 7 nucleotides matching TRBD2. V was clipped by 4 bases and J by 10 bases; unmatched bases: 7. Germline CDR1 is LGHNA and CDR2 is YSLEER. The CDR3 extends over 13 amino acids. The CDR3 loop is CASSPWEGQEQFF. Here the CDR3 DNA reads TGCGCCAGCAGCCCCTGGGAGGGTCAGGAGCAGTTCTTC.

This clone has a handful of counts. The chain combines TRBV5-4 with TRBJ1-2; D gene unclear. V lost 0 bases, J lost 4 bases, and 7 bases lay in between. The CDR3 loop spans 13 amino acids. Germline CDR1 and CDR2: SGHNT and YYREEE (reference sequence). In nucleotides, the CDR3 is TGTGCCAGCAGCTTGGACTCCGGCTATGGCTACACCTTC. Translating gives CASSLDSGYGYTF. Complete variable domain (other parts from reference TRBV5-4 and TRBJ1-2): ETGVTQSPTHLIKTRGQQVTLRCSSQSGHNTVSWYQQALGQGPQFIFQYYREEENGRGNFPPRFSGLQFPNYSSELNVNALELDDSALYLCASSLDSGYGYTFGSGTRLTVV.

The chain links TRBV6-5 to TRBJ1-2; 7 bases map to TRBD1. This CDR3 has 14 residues. The trim removed 5 bases at V and 6 bases at J, leaving 9 bases unmatched. Germline values: CDR1 MNHEY, CDR2 SVGAGI. The CDR3 spells CASSPRVTGNGYTF. The CDR3 DNA reads as TGTGCCAGCAGTCCTAGGGTGACAGGGAATGGCTACACCTTC.

The table lists this clone with a count of one. Other nucleotide sequences from this sample produce the same CDR3. The chain links TRBV19 to TRBJ2-5; D remains unclear. Trimming took 2 bases from V and 1 from J, leaving 5 bases between them. The CDR3 is 13 amino acids. Germline values: CDR1 LNHDA, CDR2 SQIVND (reference sequence). The CDR3 DNA reads as TGTGCCAGTAGTATACAGGTCCAAGAGACCCAGTACTTC. Encoded protein: CASSIQVQETQYF.

The genes are TRBV7-2 and TRBJ2-1; 12 nucleotides agree with TRBD2. This CDR3 is 15 amino acids long. Looked up from germline, CDR1 is SGHTA and CDR2 is FQGNSA. Germline trimming cut 5 bases from V and 7 bases from J; bases unmatched to any gene: 6. The CDR3 is CASSLLAGGLNEQFF. DNA of the CDR3: TGTGCCAGCAGCCTCCTAGCGGGGGGGCTTAATGAGCAGTTCTTC.

The genes are TRBV7-8 and TRBJ2-5, with a weak D call TRBD1 (5 bases). Trimming took 1 base from V and 2 from J, leaving 11 bases between them. Germline-derived CDR1 and CDR2 are SGHVS and FQNEAQ. The CDR3 contains 15 residues. CDR3 amino acids: CASSLGQPPQETQYF. The CDR3 coding sequence is TGTGCCAGCAGCTTAGGACAGCCCCCTCAAGAGACCCAGTACTTC.

The chain recombines TRBV5-1 with TRBJ2-2; D remains unclear. The CDR3 contains 15 residues. Germline CDR1 and CDR2: SGHRS and YFSETQ. With 1 base removed from V and 4 bases from J, the gap between germline ends came to 11 bases. The CDR3 here is CASSLLHILTGELFF. CDR3 bases: TGCGCCAGCAGCTTGTTACACATCCTCACCGGGGAGCTGTTTTTT.

The gene calls are TRBV4-1 and TRBJ1-2; TRBD1 aligns across 8 bases. The V and J ends lost 4 bases and 7 bases, in that order; junction bases with no gene match: 14. Germline V lookup: CDR1 MGHRA, CDR2 YSYEKL. The CDR3 is 16 residues long. CDR3 loop: CASSPDPGDRKSGYTF. CDR3 coding DNA: TGCGCCAGCAGCCCCGATCCAGGGGACAGGAAGTCTGGCTACACCTTC.

This clone was counted a single time. J is TRBJ1-2 and V is TRBV27, with a tentative D call TRBD1 (6 bases). The V end lost 6 bases, the J end lost 5 bases, and 13 bases lay between the germline ends. The germline gives CDR1 MNHEY, CDR2 SMNVEV (reference sequence). This CDR3 is 13 amino acids long. The CDR3 sequence: CASSPITGYGYTF. Written as DNA, the CDR3 is TGTGCCAGCAGCCCGATTACAGGGTATGGCTACACCTTC.

The rearrangement joins TRBV25-1 to TRBJ1-6; no definite D call. This CDR3 spans 12 amino acids. Trimming removed 0 bases at V and 10 bases at J, with 4 bases between. Per germline, CDR1 MGHDK and CDR2 SYGVNS. The CDR3 DNA reads as TGTGCCAGCAGTGAATATCAATCACCCCTCCACTTT. This codes for CASSEYQSPLHF.

This rearrangement joins TRBV2 to TRBJ2-3; D might be TRBD2 (5 bases). There are 14 residues in the CDR3. V dropped 0 bases and J dropped 5 bases, with 9 bases sitting between them. CDR1 is SNHLY and CDR2 is FYNNEI in the germline V gene. The CDR3: CASSEALAGDTQYF. The CDR3 bases are TGTGCCAGCAGTGAAGCCCTAGCCGGAGATACGCAGTATTTT. Full variable domain (missing parts from reference TRBV2 and TRBJ2-3): EPEVTQTPSHQVTQMGQEVILRCVPISNHLYFYWYRQILGQKVEFLVSFYNNEISEKSEIFDDQFSVERPDGSNFTLKIRSTKLEDSAMYFCASSEALAGDTQYFGPGTRLTVL.

The J gene is TRBJ2-7, the V gene TRBV18, with D possibly being TRBD1 (5 bases). This CDR3 is built from 15 residues. From germline, CDR1 is KGHSH and CDR2 LQKENI. Trimming removed 1 base from V and 0 bases from J, with 10 bases in between. CDR3 in amino acids: CASSPQQGSSYEQYF. CDR3 in DNA: TGTGCCAGCTCACCACAGCAGGGAAGCTCCTACGAGCAGTACTTC. The full variable domain, completed using reference TRBV18 and TRBJ2-7, is NAGVMQNPRHLVRRRGQEARLRCSPMKGHSHVYWYRQLPEEGLKFMVYLQKENIIDESGMPKERFSAEFPKEGPSILRIQQVVRGDSAAYFCASSPQQGSSYEQYFGPGTRLTVT.

This chain's CDR3 is CASSPYGQTQGEKLFF. The CDR3 region has the DNA TGCGCCAGCAGCCCTTACGGACAGACCCAGGGTGAAAAACTGTTTTTT. The chain couples TRBV5-1 to TRBJ1-4; a possible D gene is TRBD1 (6 bases). Trimming took off 4 bases at V and 7 bases at J, with 20 bases between the two ends. Germline V gene sequence: CDR1 SGHRS, CDR2 YFSETQ. The CDR3 length is 16 residues.

This chain links TRBV7-3 with TRBJ1-2, with D possibly TRBD1 on 6 matching bases. Looked up from germline, CDR1 is SGHTA and CDR2 is FQGTGA. The CDR3 runs to 14 residues. V lost 5 bases to trimming and J lost 7 bases, with 17 bases between them. DNA for the CDR3: TGTGCCAGCAGCCACCCGGGGGGGCGGCGTGGCTACACCTTC. As protein: CASSHPGGRRGYTF. Full variable domain (rest looked up from reference TRBV7-3 and TRBJ1-2): GAGVSQTPSNKVTEKGKYVELRCDPISGHTALYWYRQSLGQGPEFLIYFQGTGAADDSGLPNDRFFAVRPEGSVSTLKIQRTERGDSAVYLCASSHPGGRRGYTFGSGTRLTVV.

This rearrangement joins TRBV9 to TRBJ2-1; 8 positions match TRBD2. V lost 0 bases and J lost 1; bases outside the gene matches: 3. The CDR3 runs 16 residues. CDR1 SGDLS and CDR2 YYNGEE come from the germline V gene. CDR3 in DNA: TGTGCCAGCAGCGTAGATCCGGGGGGGTCCTACAATGAGCAGTTCTTC. It translates to CASSVDPGGSYNEQFF.

The rearrangement joins TRBV12-3 or TRBV12-4 to TRBJ1-5, with a weak D call TRBD1 (5 bases). The CDR3 has 13 amino acids. V lost 5 bases and J lost 7, with 12 bases in between. CDR3 sequence: CASSQDGGQPQHF. CDR3 bases: TGTGCCAGCAGTCAGGACGGGGGACAGCCCCAGCATTTT.